This TCR beta chain came from a study of blood T cell repertoires in COVID-19. The overall study: The samples span acute and convalescent COVID-19 from the United States, Italy and Spain. The analysed material was cDNA or gDNA that came from T cells, B-cell-depleted T cells, or PBMCs.

Original analysis: Amplified reference gene primers provided the basis for estimating nucleated cell counts. Only in-frame clones appear in the TCRdb table, and some are missing; sequencing was by immunoSEQ multiplex PCR. That table furnishes V, J and clone size, whereas the DNA furnished D and trimming. The table has approximately 210,000 clones, 88% seen once. V dropped 2 bases and J dropped 8; count of bases not matched to a gene: 9. The CDR3 runs to 15 residues. Germline V gene sequence: CDR1 ENHRY, CDR2 SYGVKD. The source of this sequence is a man in his late teens or twenties with active or convalescent COVID-19. The material sequenced was peripheral blood. The rearrangement links TRBV10-3 to TRBJ2-5; TRBD2 agrees at 9 bases. The CDR3 protein is CAISEGASGADTQYF. Here the CDR3 DNA reads TGTGCCATCAGTGAGGGAGCTAGCGGGGCGGACACCCAGTACTTC.